These 3 T cell receptor beta chains were all obtained from the same sample, sequenced in a study of blood T cell repertoires in COVID-19. Using immunoSEQ multiplex PCR, the repertoire was profiled, and TCRdb retains in-frame clones only, with some absent. The repertoire holds 300,000 to 450,000 clones, with roughly 86% as singletons. Sequenced input: PBMCs or T cells enriched from blood (not recorded which). Receptors originate from a man in his forties in a cohort exposed to, infected with or recovered from COVID-19 (not recorded which).

This chain uses TRBV7-3 with TRBJ1-1; 8 nucleotides align to TRBD1. Germline V gene lookup returns CDR1 SGHTA and CDR2 FQGTGA. This CDR3 is built from 14 residues. With V trimmed by 4 bases and J by 4 bases, 5 bases remained unmatched. This CDR3 is CASSSTGGSTEAFF. CDR3 DNA sequence: TGTGCCAGCAGCTCCACAGGGGGTAGCACTGAAGCTTTCTTT.

The gene calls are TRBV19 and TRBJ1-5; D gene ambiguous. Looked up from germline, CDR1 is LNHDA and CDR2 is SQIVND (reference sequence). The germline V and J ends were trimmed by 7 bases and 6 bases, with 13 bases remaining between them. The CDR3 has 13 amino acids. The CDR3 coding sequence is TGTGCCAGTACCAACATGGGCGCTCAGCCCCAGCATTTT. This encodes CASTNMGAQPQHF.

The V call is TRBV6-5, the J call TRBJ1-2; 8 bases are a match to TRBD1. This CDR3 spans 13 amino acids. The germline V gene encodes CDR1 MNHEY and CDR2 SVGAGI. V dropped 6 bases and J dropped 4; count of bases not matched to a gene: 4. CDR3 in amino acids: CASSGQGPYGYTF. The CDR3 DNA follows: TGTGCCAGCAGCGGACAGGGCCCCTATGGCTACACCTTC.